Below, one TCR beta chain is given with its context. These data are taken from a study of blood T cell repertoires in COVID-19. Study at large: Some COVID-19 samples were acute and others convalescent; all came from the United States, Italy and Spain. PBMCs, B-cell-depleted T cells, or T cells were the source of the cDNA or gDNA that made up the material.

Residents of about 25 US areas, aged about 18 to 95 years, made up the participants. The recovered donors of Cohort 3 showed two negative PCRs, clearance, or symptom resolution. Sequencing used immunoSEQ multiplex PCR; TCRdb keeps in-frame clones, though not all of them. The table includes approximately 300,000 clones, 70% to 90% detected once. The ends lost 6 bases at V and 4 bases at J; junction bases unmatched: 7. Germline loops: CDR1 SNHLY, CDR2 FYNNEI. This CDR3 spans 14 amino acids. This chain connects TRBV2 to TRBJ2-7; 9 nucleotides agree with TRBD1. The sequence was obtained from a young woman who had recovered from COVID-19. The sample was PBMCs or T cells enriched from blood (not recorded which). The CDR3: CASRTGGGIYEQYF. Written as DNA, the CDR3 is TGTGCCAGCAGGACAGGGGGAGGAATTTACGAGCAGTACTTC. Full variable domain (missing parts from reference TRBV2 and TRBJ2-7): EPEVTQTPSHQVTQMGQEVILRCVPISNHLYFYWYRQILGQKVEFLVSFYNNEISEKSEIFDDQFSVERPDGSNFTLKIRSTKLEDSAMYFCASRTGGGIYEQYFGPGTRLTVT.